This T cell receptor beta chain was documented in a study of cytomegalovirus exposure and HLA in healthy donors. Study-wide points: Within the data, a cluster of highly shared sequence variants was likely a sequencing artifact. Among TCR beta chains, those listed as cytomegalovirus-associated numbered 164.

V was pared by 0 bases and J by 5 bases, with 5 bases of the junction left unmatched. CDR1 and CDR2 (germline): SGHRS, YFSETQ. The CDR3 sequence is 15 residues long. On this clone: The target antigen is unknown.

Vbeta (60) and Jbeta (13) primers were used in the PCR. Per the study methods: An analysis that came later counted 60 million to 80 million unique TCR beta chains, roughly 11 million shared. Method: immunoSEQ multiplex PCR; TCRdb's copy keeps in-frame clones and lacks some. V and J calls and clone size are as listed in that table; D and trimming were resolved from the DNA. The data show nearly 200,000 clones, about 85% seen once. All the people who gave samples were healthy bone marrow donors. Sequencing input: PBMCs. This rearrangement joins TRBV5-1 to TRBJ1-1; 9 bases are a match to TRBD1. The source is a male donor in good health and CMV-seropositive. Here the CDR3 reads CASSLGSGQGTEAFF. The CDR3 bases are TGCGCCAGCAGCTTGGGGTCTGGACAGGGGACTGAAGCTTTCTTT. Based on the CDR3 plus reference TRBV5-1 and TRBJ1-1, the full variable domain is KAGVTQTPRYLIKTRGQQVTLSCSPISGHRSVSWYQQTPGQGLQFLFEYFSETQRNKGNFPGRFSGRQFSNSRSEMNVSTLELGDSALYLCASSLGSGQGTEAFFGQGTRLTVV.